This entry lists 3 T cell receptor beta chains sequenced from one sample in a study of OX40 agonist ivuxolimab in advanced cancers. Sequencing was performed with immunoSEQ multiplex PCR; in TCRdb, only in-frame clones are kept and a portion is missing. The table shows 78,000 or so clones, with around 90% occurring only once. The source was CD4+ or CD8+ T cells sorted from blood, collected in a trial of the OX40 agonist ivuxolimab. The origin of the receptors is an adult with an advanced solid tumor such as melanoma, head and neck, liver or kidney cancer.

The V and J genes are TRBV6-5 and TRBJ1-5; D call uncertain. Per germline, CDR1 MNHEY and CDR2 SVGAGI. The ends were cut back, 8 bases at V and 4 bases at J, with 12 bases in the middle. The CDR3 sequence is 13 residues long. This CDR3 is CASALIENQPQHF. The DNA of the CDR3 is TGTGCCAGCGCTCTCATTGAGAATCAGCCCCAGCATTTT.

The V call is TRBV19, the J call TRBJ1-5; D remains ambiguous. V was shortened by 10 bases and J by 0 bases, with 16 bases between the two germline ends. CDR3 length equals 15 residues. Germline V gives CDR1 LNHDA, CDR2 SQIVND (reference sequence). CDR3 in amino acids: CATRAGSYSNQPQHF. As DNA, the CDR3 is TGTGCCACCCGGGCGGGATCCTATAGCAATCAGCCCCAGCATTTT.

This clone was detected a few times. This chain connects TRBV18 to TRBJ1-1; perhaps TRBD1 as D (6 bases). The CDR3 loop spans 15 amino acids. Deletions cut 4 bases from V and 11 bases from J, with 23 bases between. The V gene's germline CDR1 is KGHSH and CDR2 LQKENI. CDR3 protein: CASSRSGGALGDAFF. CDR3 sequence (DNA): TGTGCCAGCTCACGGAGTGGGGGGGCTCTGGGTGATGCTTTCTTT. Using reference TRBV18 and TRBJ1-1 for the parts outside the CDR3, the full variable domain is NAGVMQNPRHLVRRRGQEARLRCSPMKGHSHVYWYRQLPEEGLKFMVYLQKENIIDESGMPKERFSAEFPKEGPSILRIQQVVRGDSAAYFCASSRSGGALGDAFFGQGTRLTVV.